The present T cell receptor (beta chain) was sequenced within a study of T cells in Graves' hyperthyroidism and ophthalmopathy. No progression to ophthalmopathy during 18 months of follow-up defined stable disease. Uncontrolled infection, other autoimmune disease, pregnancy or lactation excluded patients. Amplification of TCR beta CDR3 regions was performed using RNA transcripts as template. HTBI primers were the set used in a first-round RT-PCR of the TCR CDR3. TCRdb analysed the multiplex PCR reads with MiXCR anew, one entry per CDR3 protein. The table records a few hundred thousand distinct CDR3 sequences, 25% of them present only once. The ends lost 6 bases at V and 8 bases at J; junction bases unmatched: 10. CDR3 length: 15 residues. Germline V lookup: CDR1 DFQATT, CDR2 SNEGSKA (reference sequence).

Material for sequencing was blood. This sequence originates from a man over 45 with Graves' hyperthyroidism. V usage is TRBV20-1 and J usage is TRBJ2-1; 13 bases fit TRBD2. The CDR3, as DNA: TGCAGTGCCGCCGGACTAGCGGGAGAAACCCATGAGCAGTTCTTC. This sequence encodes CSAAGLAGETHEQFF.